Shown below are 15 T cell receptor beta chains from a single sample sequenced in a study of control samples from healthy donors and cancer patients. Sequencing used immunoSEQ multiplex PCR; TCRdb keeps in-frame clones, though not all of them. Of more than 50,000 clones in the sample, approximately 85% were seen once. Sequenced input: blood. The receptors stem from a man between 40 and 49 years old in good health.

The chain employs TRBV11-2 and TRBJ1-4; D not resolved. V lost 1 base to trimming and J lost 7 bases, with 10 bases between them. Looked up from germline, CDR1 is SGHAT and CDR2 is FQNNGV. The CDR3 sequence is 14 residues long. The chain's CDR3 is CASSLGAGVEKLFF. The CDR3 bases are TGTGCCAGCAGCTTAGGGGCAGGAGTTGAAAAACTGTTTTTT.

The CDR3 here is CASSEGWGTGLYGYTF. As DNA, the CDR3 is TGTGCCAGCAGTGAAGGATGGGGGACAGGGCTCTATGGCTACACCTTC. The chain joins TRBV6-1 to TRBJ1-2; TRBD1 aligns across 9 bases. Germline CDR1 and CDR2: MNHNS and SASEGT. This CDR3 has 16 amino acids. V was clipped by 1 base and J by 4 bases; unmatched bases: 7.

CDR3 region: CASSLLPASHEQFF. The CDR3 DNA sequence: TGTGCCAGCAGCCTCCTCCCGGCGAGCCATGAGCAGTTCTTC. The rearrangement uses TRBV6-4 and TRBJ2-1; D is ambiguous. V dropped 6 bases and J dropped 8 bases, with 17 bases sitting between them. Germline lookup yields CDR1 MRHNA and CDR2 SNTAGT. The CDR3 totals 14 residues.

The CDR3 sequence is CASRRETGVLGQPQHF. The CDR3 DNA sequence: TGCGCCAGCAGGAGAGAAACAGGGGTTCTGGGTCAGCCCCAGCATTTT. The chain carries TRBV10-1 and TRBJ1-5, with 7 bases lining up with TRBD1. Germline V lookup: CDR1 WNHNN, CDR2 SYGVQD (reference sequence). This CDR3 region has 16 residues. J was trimmed by 6 bases and V by 6 bases; bases with no gene match: 14.

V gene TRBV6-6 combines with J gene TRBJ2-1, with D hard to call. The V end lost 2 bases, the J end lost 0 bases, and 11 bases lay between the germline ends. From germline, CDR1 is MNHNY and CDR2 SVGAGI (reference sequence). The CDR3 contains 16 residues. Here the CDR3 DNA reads TGTGCCAGCAGTTACCTGGGGTGGAGCTCCTACAATGAGCAGTTCTTC. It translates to CASSYLGWSSYNEQFF.

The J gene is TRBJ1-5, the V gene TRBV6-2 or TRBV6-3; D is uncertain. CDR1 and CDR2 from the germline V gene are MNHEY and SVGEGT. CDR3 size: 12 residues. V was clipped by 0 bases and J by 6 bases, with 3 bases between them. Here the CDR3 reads CASSYSSQPQHF. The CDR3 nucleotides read TGTGCCAGCAGTTACTCGAGTCAGCCCCAGCATTTT.

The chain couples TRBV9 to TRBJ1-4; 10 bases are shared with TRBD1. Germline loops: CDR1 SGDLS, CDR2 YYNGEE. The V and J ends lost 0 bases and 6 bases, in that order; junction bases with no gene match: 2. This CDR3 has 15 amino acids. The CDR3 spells CASSVGQGAYEKLFF. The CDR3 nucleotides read TGTGCCAGCAGCGTAGGACAGGGGGCCTATGAAAAACTGTTTTTT.

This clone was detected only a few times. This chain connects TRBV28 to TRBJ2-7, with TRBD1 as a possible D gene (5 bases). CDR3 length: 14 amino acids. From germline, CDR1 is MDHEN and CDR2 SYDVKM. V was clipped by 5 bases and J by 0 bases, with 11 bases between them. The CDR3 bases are TGTGCCAGCAGTGCCGCAGGGCGCTCCTACGAGCAGTACTTC. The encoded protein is CASSAAGRSYEQYF.

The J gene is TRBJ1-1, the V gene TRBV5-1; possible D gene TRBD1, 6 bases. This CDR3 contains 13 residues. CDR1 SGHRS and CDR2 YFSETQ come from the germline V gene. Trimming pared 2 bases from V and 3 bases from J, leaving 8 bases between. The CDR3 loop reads CASSLQGHTEAFF. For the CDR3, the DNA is TGCGCCAGCAGCTTACAGGGTCACACTGAAGCTTTCTTT. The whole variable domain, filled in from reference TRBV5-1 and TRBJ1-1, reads KAGVTQTPRYLIKTRGQQVTLSCSPISGHRSVSWYQQTPGQGLQFLFEYFSETQRNKGNFPGRFSGRQFSNSRSEMNVSTLELGDSALYLCASSLQGHTEAFFGQGTRLTVV.

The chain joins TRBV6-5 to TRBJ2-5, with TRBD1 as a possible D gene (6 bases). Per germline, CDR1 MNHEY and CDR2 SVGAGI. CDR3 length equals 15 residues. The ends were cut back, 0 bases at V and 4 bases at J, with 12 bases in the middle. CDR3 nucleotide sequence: TGTGCCAGCAGTTACTCTCAGGGGTCGGGAGAGACCCAGTACTTC. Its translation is CASSYSQGSGETQYF.

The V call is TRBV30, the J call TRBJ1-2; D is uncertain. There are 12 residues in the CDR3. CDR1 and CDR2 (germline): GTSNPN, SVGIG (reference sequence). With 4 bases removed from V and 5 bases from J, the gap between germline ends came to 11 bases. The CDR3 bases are TGTGCCTGGAAGAGAATGGGGTATGGCTACACCTTC. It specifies CAWKRMGYGYTF. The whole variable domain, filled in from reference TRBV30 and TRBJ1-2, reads SQTIHQWPATLVQPVGSPLSLECTVEGTSNPNLYWYRQAAGRGLQLLFYSVGIGQISSEVPQNLSASRPQDRQFILSSKKLLLSDSGFYLCAWKRMGYGYTFGSGTRLTVV.

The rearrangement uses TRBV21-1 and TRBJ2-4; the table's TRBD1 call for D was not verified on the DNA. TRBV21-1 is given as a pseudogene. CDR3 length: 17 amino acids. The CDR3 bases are TGTGCCAGCAGCCCGCCTCGGACAGGGCCTCGGGGGGACATTCAGTACTTC. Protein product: CASSPPRTGPRGDIQYF.

The CDR3, as DNA: TGTGCCATCGGAAGCCGACAGGGGGGCACCGGGGAGCTGTTTTTT. Translation gives CAIGSRQGGTGELFF. V gene TRBV10-3 combines with J gene TRBJ2-2, with TRBD1 matching 9 bases. Germline V gives CDR1 ENHRY, CDR2 SYGVKD. Germline trimming cut 8 bases from V and 4 bases from J; bases unmatched to any gene: 8. This CDR3 comprises 15 residues.

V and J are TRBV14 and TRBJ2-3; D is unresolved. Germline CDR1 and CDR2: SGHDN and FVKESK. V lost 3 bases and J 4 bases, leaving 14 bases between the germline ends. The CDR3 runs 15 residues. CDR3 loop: CASSHTPIPPDTQYF. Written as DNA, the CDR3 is TGTGCCAGCAGCCACACACCCATCCCCCCAGATACGCAGTATTTT.

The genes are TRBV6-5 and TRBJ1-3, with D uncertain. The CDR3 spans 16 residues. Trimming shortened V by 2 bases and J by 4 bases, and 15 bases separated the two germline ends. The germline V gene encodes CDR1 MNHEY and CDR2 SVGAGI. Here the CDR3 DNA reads TGTGCCAGCAGTTACGAGAGGCAGGTCCCAGGAAACACCATATATTTT. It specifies CASSYERQVPGNTIYF.